This T cell receptor beta chain was found in a study of T cells in Graves' hyperthyroidism and ophthalmopathy. Researchers amplified the TCR beta CDR3 regions from RNA transcripts. The HTBI primer set served for first-round RT-PCR of the TCR CDR3. TCRdb reprocessed the multiplex PCR reads via MiXCR and lists one record per CDR3 protein. Of about 360,000 distinct CDR3 sequences detected, about 13% appear once; the ten largest clones hold 9.2%. This clonotype was found many times. Its antigen is as yet unknown. Study results and limitations: Blood shared most expanded thyroid clonotypes above 0.001.

The clonotype originates from a woman aged 18-30 years with Graves' hyperthyroidism. The sequenced sample was blood.

Here the CDR3 DNA reads TGCAGCGTTGAGACAGGGGGCGGTCAGCCCCAGCATTTT. Its protein is CSVETGGGQPQHF. This chain uses TRBV29-1 with TRBJ1-5, with TRBD1 matching over 10 bases. The ends lost 3 bases at V and 6 bases at J; junction bases unmatched: 2. This CDR3 is built from 13 residues. In germline, CDR1 is SQVTM, CDR2 ANQGSEA.